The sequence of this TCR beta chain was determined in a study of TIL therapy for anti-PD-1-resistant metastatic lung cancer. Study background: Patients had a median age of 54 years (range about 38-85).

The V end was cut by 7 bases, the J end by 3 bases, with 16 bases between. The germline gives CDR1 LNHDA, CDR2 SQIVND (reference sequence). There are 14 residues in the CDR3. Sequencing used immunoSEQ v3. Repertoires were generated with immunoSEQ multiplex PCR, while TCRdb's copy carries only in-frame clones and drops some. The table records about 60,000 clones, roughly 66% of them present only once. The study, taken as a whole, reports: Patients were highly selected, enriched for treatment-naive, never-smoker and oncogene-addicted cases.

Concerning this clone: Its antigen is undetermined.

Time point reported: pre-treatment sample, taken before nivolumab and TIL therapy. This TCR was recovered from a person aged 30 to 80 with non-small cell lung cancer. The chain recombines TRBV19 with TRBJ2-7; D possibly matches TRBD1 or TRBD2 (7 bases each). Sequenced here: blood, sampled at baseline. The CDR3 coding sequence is TGTGCCAGTAAGCGACAGGGAGGGGGCTACGAGCAGTACTTC. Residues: CASKRQGGGYEQYF.